Presented here are 16 T cell receptor beta chains from one specimen sequenced in a study of CD8+ T cells in alopecia areata. RNA, once extracted, was reverse transcribed into cDNA for use as the sequencing template. Clones were sequenced by immunoSEQ multiplex PCR, and TCRdb holds only the in-frame ones, with some missing. The sample carries around 250,000 clones, approximately 61% recorded once. This sample comprised CD4+ T cells sorted from blood, obtained at week 0. The receptors shown here come from a human donor with alopecia areata.

The J gene is TRBJ2-7, the V gene TRBV27; 7 nucleotides match TRBD1. CDR3 length equals 15 residues. CDR1 and CDR2 from the germline V gene are MNHEY and SMNVEV (reference sequence). V was clipped by 2 bases and J by 4 bases; unmatched bases: 8. CDR3 in amino acids: CASSLPRDRKYEQYF. CDR3 coding DNA: TGTGCCAGCAGTTTACCCCGGGACAGAAAATACGAGCAGTACTTC.

The CDR3 loop is CAWDQGQGRTGELFF. The CDR3 bases are TGTGCCTGGGACCAAGGACAGGGGAGGACCGGGGAGCTGTTTTTT. J is TRBJ2-2 and V is TRBV30; 9 bases map to TRBD1. V was pared by 5 bases and J by 5 bases, with 9 bases of the junction left unmatched. This CDR3 spans 15 amino acids. Germline V gene lookup returns CDR1 GTSNPN and CDR2 SVGIG (reference sequence). The complete variable domain, with remaining parts taken from reference TRBV30 and TRBJ2-2, reads SQTIHQWPATLVQPVGSPLSLECTVEGTSNPNLYWYRQAAGRGLQLLFYSVGIGQISSEVPQNLSASRPQDRQFILSSKKLLLSDSGFYLCAWDQGQGRTGELFFGEGSRLTVL.

The rearrangement uses TRBV11-2 and TRBJ1-1; 9 bases align to TRBD1. Germline CDR1 and CDR2: SGHAT and FQNNGV. J lost 0 bases, V lost 5 bases, and 7 bases had no gene match. The length of the CDR3 is 16 residues. The CDR3 here is CASSRSGTGLNTEAFF. The CDR3 DNA reads TGTGCCAGCAGCCGTTCCGGGACAGGGTTGAACACTGAAGCTTTCTTT.

The chain couples TRBV30 to TRBJ1-6; 9 bases line up with TRBD1. V lost 3 bases, J lost 5 bases, and 8 bases stayed unmatched. Germline V gene sequence: CDR1 GTSNPN, CDR2 SVGIG (reference sequence). This CDR3 is built from 16 residues. CDR3 nucleotide sequence: TGTGCCTGGAGGGGTAGGGGGACAGGGAATAATTCACCCCTCCACTTT. This encodes CAWRGRGTGNNSPLHF.

The J gene is TRBJ2-3, the V gene TRBV6-6, with no clear D. Germline V lookup: CDR1 MNHNY, CDR2 SVGAGI (reference sequence). The CDR3 length is 14 residues. V shed 0 bases and J shed 4 bases, with 8 bases lying between them. CDR3 region: CASSYSAAPDTQYF. CDR3 sequence (DNA): TGTGCCAGCAGTTACTCGGCAGCCCCAGATACGCAGTATTTT.

This clone was observed a few times. This rearrangement joins TRBV29-1 to TRBJ1-4; TRBD1 agrees at 7 bases. Germline loops: CDR1 SQVTM, CDR2 ANQGSEA. Trimming cost V 5 bases and J 7 bases; bases outside gene matches: 1. The CDR3 covers 11 residues. The DNA of the CDR3 is TGCAGCGTTCGGGACAGTGAAAAACTGTTTTTT. Translated: CSVRDSEKLFF. The full variable domain, with the rest looked up from reference TRBV29-1 and TRBJ1-4, is SAVISQKPSRDICQRGTSLTIQCQVDSQVTMMFWYRQQPGQSLTLIATANQGSEATYESGFVIDKFPISRPNLTFSTLTVSNMSPEDSSIYLCSVRDSEKLFFGSGTQLSVL.

The J gene is TRBJ2-6, the V gene TRBV9; D possibly matches TRBD1 or TRBD2 (6 bases each). Looked up from germline, CDR1 is SGDLS and CDR2 is YYNGEE. This CDR3 spans 13 amino acids. Trimming took off 6 bases at V and 8 bases at J, with 12 bases between the two ends. The CDR3: CASNRAGTNVLTF. The CDR3 nucleotides are TGTGCCAGCAACAGGGCGGGGACCAACGTCCTGACTTTC.

The chain recombines TRBV2 with TRBJ1-1; 8 bases are a match to TRBD1. Germline CDR1 and CDR2: SNHLY and FYNNEI. The CDR3 is made up of 14 amino acids. J lost 4 bases, V lost 8 bases, and 9 bases had no gene match. In nucleotides, the CDR3 is TGTGCCAGCCCCCGGGACAGGACAACCACTGAAGCTTTCTTT. As protein: CASPRDRTTTEAFF.

In this sample, this clone turned up a few times. The chain is built from TRBV29-1 and TRBJ2-7, with D perhaps given as TRBD1 or TRBD2 (5 bases each). The CDR3 is made up of 14 amino acids. V lost 0 bases and J lost 3, with 12 bases in between. The germline V gene encodes CDR1 SQVTM and CDR2 ANQGSEA. The CDR3 sequence: CSVEDTGTYYEQYF. DNA of the CDR3: TGCAGCGTTGAAGACACCGGGACCTACTACGAGCAGTACTTC.

This clone was picked up a small number of times. The genes are TRBV10-3 and TRBJ2-3, with 7 nucleotides matching TRBD1. CDR1 and CDR2 from the germline V gene are ENHRY and SYGVKD. CDR3 size: 14 residues. V dropped 5 bases and J dropped 0; count of bases not matched to a gene: 2. CDR3 region: CAISTQGSTDTQYF. CDR3 DNA: TGTGCCATCAGTACACAGGGGAGCACAGATACGCAGTATTTT.

This clone was detected a few times. The chain employs TRBV30 and TRBJ2-2; D is unclear. Trimming removed 1 base from V and 5 bases from J, with 5 bases in between. The CDR3 is 12 amino acids. The germline gives CDR1 GTSNPN, CDR2 SVGIG (reference sequence). The DNA for the CDR3 is TGTGCCTGGAGTGCAGTGACCGGGGAGCTGTTTTTT. Encoded protein: CAWSAVTGELFF.

The genes are TRBV30 and TRBJ2-4; 7 nucleotides line up with TRBD1. CDR1 GTSNPN and CDR2 SVGIG come from the germline V gene (reference sequence). V shed 3 bases and J 1 base; nucleotides not matched to a gene: 3. The CDR3 has 14 amino acids. The chain's CDR3 is CAWREQGAKNIQYF. The DNA of the CDR3 is TGTGCCTGGAGGGAACAGGGGGCCAAAAACATTCAGTACTTC.

J is TRBJ2-7 and V is TRBV18, with D possibly being TRBD1 or TRBD2 (5 bases each). The CDR3 sequence is 15 residues long. V gave up 3 bases and J gave up 2 bases, with 14 bases separating them. Germline values: CDR1 KGHSH, CDR2 LQKENI. CDR3 bases: TGTGCCAGCTCACCGGGGCCTCCGAGGGCCTACGAGCAGTACTTC. This codes for CASSPGPPRAYEQYF.

The V call is TRBV6-4, the J call TRBJ1-2; D may be TRBD1 (5 bases). V was cut by 5 bases and J by 8 bases, with 18 bases left in between. Per the germline V gene, CDR1 is MRHNA and CDR2 is SNTAGT. CDR3 size: 14 residues. DNA for the CDR3: TGTGCCAGCAGTCCCGGGGCTTCAGTTAGGGGCTACACCTTC. Encoded protein: CASSPGASVRGYTF.

V gene TRBV4-2 combines with J gene TRBJ2-1, with D unresolved. Germline V gene data show CDR1 as LGHNA and CDR2 as YNFKEQ. The V gene lost 0 bases and the J gene lost 5 bases, with 11 bases spanning the gap. The length of the CDR3 is 15 residues. CDR3 sequence: CASSQERPNNNEQFF. CDR3 coding DNA: TGTGCCAGCAGCCAAGAGCGGCCCAATAACAATGAGCAGTTCTTC.

J is TRBJ2-7 and V is TRBV9; D is undetermined. Germline V lookup: CDR1 SGDLS, CDR2 YYNGEE. The CDR3 totals 14 residues. V gave up 4 bases and J gave up 0 bases, with 11 bases separating them. The CDR3 here is CASSPRTSSYEQYF. CDR3 nucleotides: TGTGCCAGCAGCCCCCGGACGAGCTCCTACGAGCAGTACTTC.